Following are 15 T cell receptor beta chains from one sample sequenced in a study of blood T cell repertoires in COVID-19. Produced via immunoSEQ multiplex PCR; TCRdb's table is partial and in-frame only. This table holds fewer than 400,000 clones, around 87% found once. Sample: PBMCs or T cells enriched from blood (not recorded which). These receptors came from a woman aged 45-59 years who had recovered from COVID-19.

The chain couples TRBV28 to TRBJ1-5; D gene ambiguous. The V gene's germline CDR1 is MDHEN and CDR2 SYDVKM. V was clipped by 7 bases and J by 3 bases, with 13 bases between them. The CDR3 is made up of 14 amino acids. The CDR3 region has the DNA TGTGCCAGCACCCCGAGTCGGGTCAATCAGCCCCAGCATTTT. Its translation: CASTPSRVNQPQHF.

This clone occurred once. The genes are TRBV2 and TRBJ2-7; D unresolved. Germline assignment: CDR1 SNHLY and CDR2 FYNNEI. The CDR3 is 17 residues long. V lost 6 bases to trimming and J lost 3 bases, with 24 bases between them. The CDR3 protein is CASSPRPDTRQFYEQYF. The CDR3 bases are TGTGCCAGCAGCCCACGACCCGACACCCGCCAGTTCTACGAGCAGTACTTC.

V gene TRBV7-9 combines with J gene TRBJ1-1, with a possible D match to TRBD1 (6 bases). V lost 5 bases to trimming and J lost 13 bases, with 26 bases between them. Germline-derived CDR1 and CDR2 are SEHNR and FQNEAQ (reference sequence). The CDR3 is made up of 15 amino acids. CDR3 region: CASSPAGRGQQRGFF. In DNA, the CDR3 is TGTGCCAGCAGCCCGGCGGGGCGGGGGCAGCAGAGAGGTTTCTTT.

The chain uses TRBV30 and TRBJ1-1, with D uncertain. Trimming left V 3 bases short and J 1 base short, with 18 bases between. CDR1 and CDR2 (germline): GTSNPN, SVGIG (reference sequence). CDR3 length: 16 amino acids. The CDR3 loop is CAWRAPLVRGNTEAFF. CDR3 DNA sequence: TGTGCCTGGAGAGCGCCCCTGGTCCGTGGGAACACTGAAGCTTTCTTT.

The chain couples TRBV27 to TRBJ2-1; 9 nucleotides line up with TRBD1. The CDR3 totals 16 residues. Looked up from germline, CDR1 is MNHEY and CDR2 is SMNVEV (reference sequence). J lost 10 bases, V lost 0 bases, and 10 bases had no gene match. The CDR3 bases are TGTGCCAGCAGTTTATCGAAGGGACAGGGTTTCAACGAGCAGTTCTTC. This gives the protein CASSLSKGQGFNEQFF.

The chain couples TRBV29-1 to TRBJ1-4; 7 nucleotides align to TRBD1. The V and J ends lost 6 bases and 8 bases, in that order; junction bases with no gene match: 9. This CDR3 region has 13 residues. The germline CDR1 and CDR2 sequences are SQVTM and ANQGSEA. The CDR3 sequence: CSVQDRVREKLFF. In nucleotides, the CDR3 is TGCAGCGTCCAAGACAGGGTGCGAGAAAAACTGTTTTTT.

The genes are TRBV5-1 and TRBJ2-1; TRBD2 matches at 8 bases. V lost 3 bases, J lost 0 bases, and 14 bases stayed unmatched. This CDR3 spans 19 amino acids. Looked up from germline, CDR1 is SGHRS and CDR2 is YFSETQ. The CDR3 loop is CASSSVAGSAGGSYNEQFF. DNA for the CDR3: TGCGCCAGCAGCTCTGTAGCGGGGTCAGCAGGTGGCTCCTACAATGAGCAGTTCTTC.

In this sample, this clone turned up once. This chain links TRBV7-9 with TRBJ1-2; TRBD1 is a possible D gene (6 bases). Trimming removed 4 bases at V and 7 bases at J, with 10 bases between. The CDR3 extends over 12 amino acids. Germline CDR1 reads SEHNR; CDR2 reads FQNEAQ (reference sequence). The CDR3 reads CASSWTVSGYTF. Here the CDR3 DNA reads TGTGCCAGCAGCTGGACAGTGAGTGGCTACACCTTC.

V gene TRBV5-6 combines with J gene TRBJ1-4; D remains ambiguous. This CDR3 spans 15 amino acids. The germline CDR1 and CDR2 sequences are SGHDT and YYEEEE. V was trimmed by 0 bases and J by 7 bases, leaving 13 bases between them. The CDR3 spells CASSLGERWPEKLFF. The CDR3 DNA follows: TGTGCCAGCAGCTTGGGGGAGAGGTGGCCTGAAAAACTGTTTTTT.

CDR3 bases: TGCAGCGTTGTGATAGCTTTGAACACTGAAGCTTTCTTT. Translated, it gives CSVVIALNTEAFF. The rearrangement joins TRBV29-1 to TRBJ1-1; D ambiguous. This CDR3 comprises 13 residues. Germline V lookup: CDR1 SQVTM, CDR2 ANQGSEA. Trimming removed 4 bases from V and 0 bases from J, with 9 bases in between.

This chain connects TRBV6-5 to TRBJ2-7; TRBD1 agrees at 7 bases. The CDR3 is made up of 13 amino acids. J lost 6 bases, V lost 6 bases, and 8 bases had no gene match. Germline loops: CDR1 MNHEY, CDR2 SVGAGI. CDR3 sequence (DNA): TGTGCCAGCAGCCGGACAGGAACCTTCGAGCAGTACTTC. Translation: CASSRTGTFEQYF.

The rearrangement joins TRBV27 to TRBJ1-2; D may be TRBD1 (6 bases). V was shortened by 4 bases and J by 3 bases, with 12 bases between the two germline ends. Per germline, CDR1 MNHEY and CDR2 SMNVEV (reference sequence). The CDR3 is made up of 14 amino acids. The CDR3 sequence is CASSSEGGYYGYTF. The CDR3, as DNA: TGTGCCAGCAGTTCCGAGGGGGGGTACTATGGCTACACCTTC.

The chain uses TRBV18 and TRBJ2-1; unclear D gene. Trimming took 3 bases from V and 2 from J, leaving 11 bases between them. Germline CDR1 KGHSH, CDR2 LQKENI. This CDR3 contains 15 residues. CDR3: CASSPVAETYNEQFF. CDR3 coding DNA: TGTGCCAGCTCACCGGTAGCAGAAACCTACAATGAGCAGTTCTTC.

The chain couples TRBV7-2 to TRBJ2-2; the D gene is possibly TRBD2 (6 bases). Trimming stripped 1 base from V and 6 bases from J, with 9 bases between. This CDR3 is 14 amino acids long. Germline V gene sequence: CDR1 SGHTA, CDR2 FQGNSA. The CDR3 reads CASSLDRGAGELFF. The CDR3 nucleotides read TGTGCCAGCAGCTTAGACCGCGGGGCCGGGGAGCTGTTTTTT.

This chain links TRBV30 with TRBJ2-7, with 9 bases lining up with TRBD1. This CDR3 spans 14 amino acids. Looked up from germline, CDR1 is GTSNPN and CDR2 is SVGIG (reference sequence). Germline trimming cut 2 bases from V and 2 bases from J; bases unmatched to any gene: 4. CDR3 nucleotides: TGTGCCTGGAGTCCCGGACAGGGGCCCTACGAGCAGTACTTC. This sequence encodes CAWSPGQGPYEQYF.